The 14 T cell receptor beta chains presented below share a single source sample, sequenced in a study of T-cell reconstitution after alpha-beta-depleted transplantation in children (dated by TCRdb to the mid-2010s). Study-level results and caveats: The frequencies of hyperexpanded clones fell over the following months, and after one year, T-cell counts and TCRbeta diversity were mostly attributed to newly produced T cells.

Libraries were constructed by PCR. The instrument given in TCRdb is Illumina HiSeq 2500. Molecular barcoding was employed in the preparation of TCR libraries, with unique molecular identifiers being used to normalize TCRbeta repertoire quantification. In-frame beta chains were kept once TCRdb had trimmed the public reads at Q25 with fastp and called clones with MiXCR. Each entry is one CDR3 protein sequence, shown with its most common DNA and genes. The table for this sample lists 250,000 to 300,000 distinct CDR3 sequences; over 7% of them were counted only once. The ten largest account for over 7.5% of the sample. Which antigens these TCRs recognize remains unknown. In light of the paper, this sample's treatment or condition label describes: allogeneic hematopoietic cell transplantation with graft depleted of TCRalphabeta T cells and CD19 B cells. The sequenced sample was peripheral blood, obtained 360 days after TCRalphabeta/CD19-depleted stem cell transplant. All receptors come from a female patient aged 2 to 10 who had a stem cell transplant for Fanconi anemia, so the T cells may come from the graft donor.

The chain is built from TRBV7-8 and TRBJ1-2; 7 bases match TRBD1. Germline values: CDR1 SGHVS, CDR2 FQNEAQ. V was pared by 5 bases and J by 7 bases, with 13 bases of the junction left unmatched. The CDR3 runs 15 residues. The CDR3 loop is CASSLGQPATGGYTF. CDR3 in DNA: TGTGCCAGCAGCCTGGGACAGCCAGCTACGGGTGGCTACACCTTC.

The chain joins TRBV7-9 to TRBJ2-5; D is unresolved. V lost 5 bases and J 0 bases, leaving 10 bases between the germline ends. This CDR3 contains 14 residues. Germline V gene sequence: CDR1 SEHNR, CDR2 FQNEAQ (reference sequence). In nucleotides, the CDR3 is TGTGCCAGCAGCCGCCAGAGGTACCAAGAGACCCAGTACTTC. This gives the protein CASSRQRYQETQYF.

This clonotype came up many times. This chain joins TRBV4-2 and TRBJ1-2, with no clear D. CDR3 length: 12 amino acids. With 4 bases removed from V and 3 bases from J, the gap between germline ends came to 6 bases. Germline CDR1 is LGHNA and CDR2 is YNFKEQ. CDR3 residues: CASSLEYYGYTF. The CDR3 DNA reads TGTGCCAGCAGCCTGGAGTACTATGGCTACACCTTC.

This clonotype has a count of ten or more. The V gene is TRBV21-1, the J gene TRBJ2-7; the listed D gene, TRBD1, was not tested against the DNA. TRBV21-1 is a pseudogene segment. CDR3 size: 14 residues. CDR3 DNA: TGTGCCAGCAGCAAAATTCAGGGGGCTTACGAGCAGTACGTC. This sequence encodes CASSKIQGAYEQYV.

The chain recombines TRBV14 with TRBJ2-7; D gene uncertain. Germline assignment: CDR1 SGHDN and CDR2 FVKESK. V lost 0 bases and J lost 7, with 10 bases in between. CDR3 length equals 13 residues. CDR3 in amino acids: CASSQDWGWEQYF. CDR3 sequence (DNA): TGTGCCAGCAGCCAAGATTGGGGATGGGAGCAGTACTTC.

At least ten counts were recorded for this clonotype. The CDR3 sequence: CASSLEVGQGFVGELFF. CDR3 DNA sequence: TGTGCCAGCAGTTTAGAAGTGGGACAGGGATTCGTCGGGGAGCTGTTTTTT. V gene TRBV12-3 or TRBV12-4 combines with J gene TRBJ2-2; 9 nucleotides match TRBD1. Trimming removed 1 base from V and 7 bases from J; junction bases left unmatched: 10. The CDR3 loop spans 17 amino acids.

This clonotype was seen repeatedly, ten times or more. The chain employs TRBV6-6 and TRBJ2-7; tentative D call: TRBD1 (5 bases). Looked up from germline, CDR1 is MNHNY and CDR2 is SVGAGI (reference sequence). Trimming stripped 5 bases from V and 2 bases from J, with 10 bases between. The CDR3 sequence is 13 residues long. In DNA, the CDR3 is TGTGCCAGCAGTAAGTCGACAGCCTACGAGCAGTACTTC. This encodes CASSKSTAYEQYF.

This clonotype has at least ten counts. The chain uses TRBV6-5 and TRBJ2-6; possible D gene TRBD2, 5 bases. From germline, CDR1 is MNHEY and CDR2 SVGAGI. Trimming took 4 bases from V and 4 from J, leaving 14 bases between them. The CDR3 contains 16 residues. DNA for the CDR3: TGTGCCAGCAGTTTAAGTGAGGGTCTGGGGGCCAACGTCCTGACTTTC. Protein sequence: CASSLSEGLGANVLTF.

In this sample, this clonotype turned up many times. The V gene is TRBV12-3 or TRBV12-4, the J gene TRBJ2-3; 7 bases are a match to TRBD2. The CDR3 contains 13 residues. Germline trimming cut 4 bases from V and 4 bases from J; bases unmatched to any gene: 2. CDR3 protein: CASSWGGPDTQYF. The CDR3 DNA reads TGTGCCAGCAGTTGGGGGGGACCAGATACGCAGTATTTT.

The chain links TRBV14 to TRBJ2-6; no reliable D call. This CDR3 has 14 amino acids. Per germline, CDR1 SGHDN and CDR2 FVKESK. The V gene lost 6 bases and the J gene lost 1 base, with 7 bases spanning the gap. CDR3 sequence reads: CASSTRSGANVLTF. The CDR3 bases are TGTGCCAGCAGTACCAGATCTGGGGCCAACGTCCTGACTTTC. Supplemented by reference TRBV14 and TRBJ2-6, the full variable domain reads EAGVTQFPSHSVIEKGQTVTLRCDPISGHDNLYWYRRVMGKEIKFLLHFVKESKQDESGMPNNRFLAERTGGTYSTLKVQPAELEDSGVYFCASSTRSGANVLTFGAGSRLTVL.

This clonotype was seen only a few times. The chain carries TRBV4-1 and TRBJ1-1, with D unresolved. CDR1 and CDR2 (germline): MGHRA, YSYEKL. Trimming shortened V by 0 bases and J by 10 bases, and 9 bases separated the two germline ends. This CDR3 contains 12 residues. The CDR3 here is CASSQETMGAFF. The CDR3 DNA is TGCGCCAGCAGCCAAGAAACAATGGGAGCTTTCTTT.

The CDR3 region has the DNA TGTGCCATCTGGAGGAGGGGGGACAGAAACTATGGCTACACCTTC. This codes for CAIWRRGDRNYGYTF. This chain connects TRBV10-3 to TRBJ1-2; TRBD1 aligns across 7 bases. CDR1 is ENHRY, CDR2 SYGVKD, per germline. With V trimmed by 8 bases and J by 2 bases, 11 bases remained unmatched. The length of the CDR3 is 15 residues.

This clonotype occurred many times. V is TRBV18 and J is TRBJ2-3; maybe TRBD1 (6 bases). V lost 6 bases and J 0 bases, leaving 16 bases between the germline ends. The germline V gene has CDR1 KGHSH and CDR2 LQKENI. The CDR3 contains 16 residues. CDR3: CASSPGQWASTDTQYF. Here the CDR3 DNA reads TGTGCCAGCTCGCCCGGACAGTGGGCTAGCACAGATACGCAGTATTTT.

In its sample, this clonotype was seen many times. CDR3 loop: CATWSGTANTEAFF. In nucleotides, the CDR3 is TGTGCCACCTGGAGCGGGACAGCGAACACTGAAGCTTTCTTT. The chain is built from TRBV24-1 and TRBJ1-1, with 7 bases lining up with TRBD1. There are 14 residues in the CDR3. V gave up 9 bases and J gave up 1 base; unmatched junction bases: 7. Per the germline V gene, CDR1 is KGHDR and CDR2 is SFDVKD.